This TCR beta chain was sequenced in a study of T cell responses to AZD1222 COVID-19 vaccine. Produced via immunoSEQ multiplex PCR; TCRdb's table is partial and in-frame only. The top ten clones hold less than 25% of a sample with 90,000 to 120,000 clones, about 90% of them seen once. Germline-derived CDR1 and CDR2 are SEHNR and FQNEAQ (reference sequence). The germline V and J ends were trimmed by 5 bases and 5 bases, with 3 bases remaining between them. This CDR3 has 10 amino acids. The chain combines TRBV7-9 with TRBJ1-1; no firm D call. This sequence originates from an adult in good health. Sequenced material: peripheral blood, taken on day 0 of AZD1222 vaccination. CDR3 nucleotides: TGTGCCAGCAGCCCGACTGAAGCTTTCTTT. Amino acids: CASSPTEAFF.